This TCR beta chain appears in the sequencing data of a study of blood T cell repertoires in COVID-19. Study as a whole: Some COVID-19 samples were acute and others convalescent; all came from the United States, Italy and Spain. In each case, the material was cDNA or gDNA derived from T cells, B-cell-depleted T cells, or PBMCs.

Per the original data handling: Amplification from reference gene primers served as the basis for estimated nucleated cell counts. TCRdb's copy holds only in-frame clones and misses some; the assay was immunoSEQ multiplex PCR. Clone size and V and J calls were adopted from that table, with D and trimming inferred from the DNA. The sample contains 95,000 to 150,000 clones, around 89% of which appear only once. The length of the CDR3 is 16 residues. Trimming cost V 0 bases and J 6 bases, with 16 bases left between them. The germline gives CDR1 SGHRS, CDR2 YFSETQ. The sequence was obtained from a human donor in a cohort sampled during active COVID-19. Sequenced sample: peripheral blood. The chain is built from TRBV5-1 and TRBJ1-3; a possible D gene is TRBD1 (6 bases). CDR3 bases: TGCGCCAGCAGCTTGGAGTCCGGGACAAAGCTAAACACCATATATTTT. It encodes CASSLESGTKLNTIYF.